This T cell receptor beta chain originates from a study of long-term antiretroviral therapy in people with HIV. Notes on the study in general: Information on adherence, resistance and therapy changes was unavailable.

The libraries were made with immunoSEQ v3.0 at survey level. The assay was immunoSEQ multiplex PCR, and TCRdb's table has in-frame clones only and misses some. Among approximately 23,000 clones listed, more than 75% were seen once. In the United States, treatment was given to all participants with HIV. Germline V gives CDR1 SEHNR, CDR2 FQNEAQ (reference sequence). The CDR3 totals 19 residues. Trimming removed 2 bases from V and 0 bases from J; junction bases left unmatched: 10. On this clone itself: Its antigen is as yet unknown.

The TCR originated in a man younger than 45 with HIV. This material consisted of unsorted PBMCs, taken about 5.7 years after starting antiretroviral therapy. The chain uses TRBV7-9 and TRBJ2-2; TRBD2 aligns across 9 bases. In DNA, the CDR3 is TGTGCCAGCAGCTTAAGTTTGCTAGCGGGGAAATCGAACACCGGGGAGCTGTTTTTT. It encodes CASSLSLLAGKSNTGELFF.